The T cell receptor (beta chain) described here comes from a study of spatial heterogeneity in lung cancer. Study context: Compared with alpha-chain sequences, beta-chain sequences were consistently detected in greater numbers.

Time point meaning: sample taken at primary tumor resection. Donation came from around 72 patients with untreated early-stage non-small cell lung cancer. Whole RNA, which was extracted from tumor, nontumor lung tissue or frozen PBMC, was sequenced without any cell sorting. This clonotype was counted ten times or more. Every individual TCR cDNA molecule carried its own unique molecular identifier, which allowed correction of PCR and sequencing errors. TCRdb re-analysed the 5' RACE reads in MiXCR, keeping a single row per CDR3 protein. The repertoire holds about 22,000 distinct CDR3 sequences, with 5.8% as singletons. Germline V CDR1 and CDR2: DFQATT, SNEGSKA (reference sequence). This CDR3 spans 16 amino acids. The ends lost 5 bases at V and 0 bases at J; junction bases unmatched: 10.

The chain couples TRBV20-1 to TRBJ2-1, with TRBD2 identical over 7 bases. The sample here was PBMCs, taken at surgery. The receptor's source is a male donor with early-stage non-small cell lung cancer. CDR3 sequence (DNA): TGCAGTGCTGGGACCTCCGGGACTACCTCCTACAATGAGCAGTTCTTC. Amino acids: CSAGTSGTTSYNEQFF.